Listed here is a single T cell receptor (beta chain). Its binding antigen is unknown. No base quality values were provided; no much bigger clone lies one nucleotide off. Using the deep immunoSEQ assay, multiplex PCR amplified TCR CDR3 regions from genomic DNA. Genomic DNA extracted from each cell subset was distributed evenly over all wells of several immunoSEQ 96-well plates, and each plate served as one replicate. Each replicate PCR for sorted subsets received around 200 ng genomic DNA, equal to about 30,000 T cell genomes. The purified libraries were quantified using a Qubit 3.0 fluorometer, sized with a Bioanalyzer 2100, and then quantified again using the KAPA Library Quantification kit. Each immunoSEQ 96-well plate was sequenced on its own single-read 150-cycle Illumina NextSeq 550 flow cell. In the authors' own workflow: Because the immunoSEQ output included only junctional sequences and no quality scores, the filtering could not be the same as the filtering used for full-length reads. To assign V/J genes and CDR3, sequences were annotated using PyIR, a Python wrapper for IgBLAST v1.9, with IMGT germline references. Reads were removed for weak V/J assignments (E-value above 1e-6), missing CDR3, stop codons, out-of-frame junctions, or ambiguous translated residues. V3J clonotypes were defined by identical inferred V gene, J gene, and CDR3 amino acid sequence. Percentage overlap between repertoires was computed as shared unique clonotypes divided by the size of the smaller repertoire. Richness of each repertoire was evaluated using RTK rarefaction, the Chao1 estimator, and Recon v2.1 estimates of unobserved clonotypes. Generation probabilities were computed with OLGA for all TCRbeta clonotypes obtained by the gDNA method from several donors. The table was pulled from immuneACCESS by TCRdb, which kept in-frame rearrangements only. Such tables lose some clones; where checked, under half of the loss comes from unresolved V genes, and the rest has no known cause. Clone size and the V and J calls come from that table; the DNA yielded D and trimming. In all, the sample holds about 610,000 clones, and roughly 97% of those were seen once. The ten largest clones capture 0.055% to 0.07% of the sample.

The source of the sample is a study of shared clonotypes between healthy human individuals (dated by TCRdb to the early 2020s). With regard to the full study: The cohort comprised a couple of women and a few men aged 18 to 49 years. To increase sequencing depth and limit assay-specific biases, TCR repertoire library preparation and sequencing were carried out by different laboratories using diverse techniques. Blood TCR repertoires of five healthy adults were deeply sequenced to estimate repertoire size and the extent of clonotype sharing between individuals. Per donor, three plates each were used for CD4 naive and CD4 memory, two for CD8 naive, and one for CD8 memory. Per donor, leukapheresis produced somewhere between about 0.9 and 9.5 billion PBMCs.

Points the paper makes about the study in general: When several donors were compared, the shared fraction of clonotypes was roughly 4.8% for naive CD4, 3.5% for naive CD8, more than 2% for memory CD4, and less than 0.45% for memory CD8. Because the study included a small number of donors, the genetic and exposure-history diversity represented was limited. Naive subsets generally had larger estimated clonotype richness than memory subsets. Even with the large sequencing depth, rarefaction of the sorted-subset datasets indicated that sequencing was incomplete. Compared with non-shared clonotypes, clonotypes shared by all four sorted-subset donors had higher generation probabilities. Pairwise subsampling led to the expectation that sequencing depth would affect the degree of clonotype sharing among donors. Sampling was restricted to blood, and TCR repertoires in tissue are likely to differ from TCR repertoires in blood.

The donors were healthy, HIV-negative adults who had no recently reported acute infections or vaccinations. Every donor was a Caucasian adult living in Nashville, Tennessee, USA. Magnetic negative selection was used to enrich CD4+ T cells, after which naive cells were positively selected on CD45RA and the negative fraction became the memory subset. After blood collection by leukapheresis, PBMCs were isolated using Ficoll-Histopaque density gradient centrifugation and then cryopreserved in the vapor phase of liquid nitrogen. Analytical flow cytometry was used to check the purity and quantity of every magnetically sorted T cell population. From each sorted fraction, genomic DNA was isolated and quantified by UV absorbance on a Nanodrop 2000c. The sequenced sample was naive CD4+ T cells sorted from blood. The cell subset or site label, as the study defines it: CD45RA+ positively selected. The receptor was isolated from a woman in her 30s in good health.

The nucleotides are TGCGCCAGCAGCCACCAAGAGGGCCCGGGACTAGCGTCCAATGAGCAGTTCTTC. This translates into CASSHQEGPGLASNEQFF. This chain is built from TRBV5-1 and TRBJ2-1; TRBD2 lines up with 10 middle nucleotides. V and J are trimmed by 4 bases and 6 bases, and the gene matches miss 16 bases of the junction. The CDR3 sequence holds 18 residues, the cysteine and phenylalanine included. CDR3 DNA is the only sequence kept; it has 54 bases, read in frame from the first base. From a lookup of the germline V gene, CDR1 and CDR2 are SGHRS and YFSETQ.